This TCR beta chain is from a study of T cells in Graves' hyperthyroidism and ophthalmopathy (dated by TCRdb to between 2019 and 2020). With respect to the entire study: Peripheral blood was sampled at the time of initial diagnosis, prior to any treatment. To identify TCR V-J signatures that set the groups apart, the researchers used a discovery cohort of 100 patients, made up of 40 to 45 with Graves' ophthalmopathy and 57 with stable Graves' hyperthyroidism. Prospective prediction of ophthalmopathy was tested in an independent validation cohort of approximately 19 hyperthyroidism patients and 17 patients who later progressed to ophthalmopathy. The 100 discovery patients were randomly split 7:3 into training and test sets. The study also compared thyroid tissue and blood T-cell repertoires from several Graves' hyperthyroidism patients. After sampling, hyperthyroidism patients received methimazole starting at 30 mg daily, and ophthalmopathy patients received high-dose intravenous methylprednisolone. TCR Vbeta CDR3 sequencing of 135 peripheral blood samples (more than 40 ophthalmopathy, 75 hyperthyroidism and around 17 progressor patients) is reported in the paper. The paper as a whole reports these results and caveats: No statistical method was used to fix the sample size in advance, and group allocation was not hidden from the investigators. In validation, the model predicted progression to ophthalmopathy a median of 6.5 months before onset, with over 55% sensitivity and almost 75% specificity. Most expanded thyroid clonotypes (frequency above 0.001) were also detected in blood, a finding suggesting that blood repertoires may reflect thyroid immune responses. In cross-validation, a model built on a 13 V-J signature told ophthalmopathy apart from stable hyperthyroidism with 87.88% sensitivity and about 81% specificity, and in testing the same model reached 80%/75%.

Graves' hyperthyroidism was defined as stable when no progression to ophthalmopathy occurred over 18 months of follow-up. Hyperthyroidism patients were newly diagnosed, had a disease duration of under 2 months, and were aged 18 to 65 years. The study excluded patients with uncontrolled infections, other autoimmune diseases, pregnancy or lactation. Clinical symptoms, serum thyroxine and TRAb, thyroid ultrasound, and orbital computed tomography formed the basis for the diagnoses. PBMCs were separated from roughly 10 ml of fresh peripheral blood using Ficoll-Paque density gradient centrifugation. Total RNA was extracted with Trizol reagent, and quality was checked on an Agilent 2100 Bioanalyzer. Inclusive of the bounding cysteine and phenylalanine, the CDR3 is 13 residues long. The CDR3 DNA has 39 bases and is translated from base 1. A distance of 12 bases separates the germline ends of V and J, which lose 1 base and 9 bases respectively.

Ten or more counts support this clonotype. Its antigen is unknown. No base qualities exist here, and no much larger clone lies one base off it. The TCR beta CDR3 regions were amplified from RNA transcripts. For the first round of RT-PCR on the TCR CDR3, the HTBI primer set was used together with the Qiagen OneStep RT-PCR kit. Libraries were constructed in a second round of multiplex PCR, after which size selection and purification were carried out. The libraries were sequenced on an Illumina HiSeq2000 using paired-end 100 bp reads. Per the original workflow: SOAPnuke was used to process the raw data, with reads discarded if the reads contained adapters or uncalled bases, had a mean Phred below 15, or lacked an exact constant-primer or identifier match. High-quality paired reads were merged using COPE v1.2.5, and each unique nucleotide sequence was defined as a clonotype. Clonotypes were aligned to IMGT TRBV, TRBD and TRBJ reference segments using MiTCR v1.1. The analysis included only V-J combinations with a frequency above 0.0001, which together covered roughly 99% of the repertoires. The TCS score was defined as the ratio of F50 (clonal expansion) to E x V (chaos), calculated using BLOSUM62-based TCRdist between CDR3 peptides within each V-J. Welch's t-statistics and random forest reduced 450 to 600 V-J features to 13, which were used in a naive Bayes classifier (R e1071). TCRdb reanalyzed the raw reads on its own, using fastp at Q25 for trimming and MiXCR for clone calling, and kept in-frame beta chains. Rows merge per CDR3 protein into single entries with the most common DNA and genes. The V and J calls here are based on TCRdb, not the publication. The sample profile shows about 360,000 distinct CDR3 sequences; around 13% of them were found once. The ten biggest clones cover roughly 8.3% of the sample.

This receptor was identified in a woman younger than 30 with Graves' hyperthyroidism. The sequenced material came from blood. The chain employs TRBV12-3 or TRBV12-4 and TRBJ1-1; a tentative D match to TRBD1 spans 5 bases. The DNA sequence is as follows: TGTGCCAGCAGTTTAGTAGGGACGGAGCAAGCTTTCTTT. This encodes CASSLVGTEQAFF.